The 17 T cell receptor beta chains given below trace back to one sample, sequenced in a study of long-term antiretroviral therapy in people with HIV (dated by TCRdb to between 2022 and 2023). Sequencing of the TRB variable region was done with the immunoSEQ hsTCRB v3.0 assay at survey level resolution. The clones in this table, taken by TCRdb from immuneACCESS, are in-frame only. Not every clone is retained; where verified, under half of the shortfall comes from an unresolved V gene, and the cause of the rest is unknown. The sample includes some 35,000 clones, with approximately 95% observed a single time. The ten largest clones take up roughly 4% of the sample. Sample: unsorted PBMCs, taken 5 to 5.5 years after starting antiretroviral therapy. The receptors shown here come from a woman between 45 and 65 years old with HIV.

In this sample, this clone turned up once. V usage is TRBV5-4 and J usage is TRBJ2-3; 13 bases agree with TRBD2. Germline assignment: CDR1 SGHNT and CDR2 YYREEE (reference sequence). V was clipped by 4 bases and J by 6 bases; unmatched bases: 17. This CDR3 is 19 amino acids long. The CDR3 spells CASSPSLRTSGGDRDTQYF. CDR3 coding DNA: TGTGCCAGCAGCCCTTCTCTGCGGACTAGCGGGGGTGACCGGGATACGCAGTATTTT.

CDR3 sequence: CASSPDRGGAGFSQETQYF. CDR3 nucleotide sequence: TGTGCCAGCAGCCCCGACCGAGGGGGGGCCGGGTTCTCCCAAGAGACCCAGTACTTC. The V call is TRBV11-2, the J call TRBJ2-5, with a tentative D call TRBD2 (7 bases). The CDR3 has 19 amino acids. Germline CDR1 reads SGHAT; CDR2 reads FQNNGV. Trimming took 5 bases from V and 1 from J, leaving 26 bases between them.

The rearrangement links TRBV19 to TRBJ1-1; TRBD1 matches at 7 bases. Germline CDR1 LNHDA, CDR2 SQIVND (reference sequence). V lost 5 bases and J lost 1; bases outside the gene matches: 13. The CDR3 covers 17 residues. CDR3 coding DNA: TGTGCCAGTAGTTCGAACCAAGTCCGGGACAGGAACACTGAAGCTTTCTTT. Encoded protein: CASSSNQVRDRNTEAFF.

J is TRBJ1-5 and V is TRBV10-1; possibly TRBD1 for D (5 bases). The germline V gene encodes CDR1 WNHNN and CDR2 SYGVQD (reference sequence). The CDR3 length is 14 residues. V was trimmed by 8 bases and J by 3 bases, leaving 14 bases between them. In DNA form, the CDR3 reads TGCGCCAGCCCGGGGGGGGAGTCCAATCAGCCCCAGCATTTT. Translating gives CASPGGESNQPQHF.

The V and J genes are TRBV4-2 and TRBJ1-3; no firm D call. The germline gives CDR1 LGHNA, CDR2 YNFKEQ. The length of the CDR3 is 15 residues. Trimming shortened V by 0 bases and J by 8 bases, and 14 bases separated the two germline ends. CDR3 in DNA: TGTGCCAGCAGCCAAGATAACACCCAGGCTGACACCATATATTTT. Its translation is CASSQDNTQADTIYF.

DNA of the CDR3: TGTGCCAGCTCCCTGCAGGGACAGGTGTCGACAGATACGCAGTATTTT. This gives the protein CASSLQGQVSTDTQYF. The rearrangement joins TRBV18 to TRBJ2-3; 8 positions agree with TRBD1. Unmatched junction bases numbered 11, after V lost 6 bases and J lost 3 bases. The CDR3 has 16 residues. Germline V gives CDR1 KGHSH, CDR2 LQKENI.

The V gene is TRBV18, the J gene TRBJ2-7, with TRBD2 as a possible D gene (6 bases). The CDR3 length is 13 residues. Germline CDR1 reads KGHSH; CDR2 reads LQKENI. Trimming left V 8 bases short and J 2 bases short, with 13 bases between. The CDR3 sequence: CASNSPGAYEQYF. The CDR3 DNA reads TGTGCCAGCAACTCACCGGGGGCCTACGAGCAGTACTTC.

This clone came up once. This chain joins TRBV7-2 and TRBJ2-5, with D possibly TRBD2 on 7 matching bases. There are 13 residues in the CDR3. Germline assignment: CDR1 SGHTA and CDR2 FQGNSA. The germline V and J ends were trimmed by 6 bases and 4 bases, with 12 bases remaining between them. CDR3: CASRVGGAETQYF. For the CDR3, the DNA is TGTGCCAGCAGGGTAGGGGGGGCAGAGACCCAGTACTTC.

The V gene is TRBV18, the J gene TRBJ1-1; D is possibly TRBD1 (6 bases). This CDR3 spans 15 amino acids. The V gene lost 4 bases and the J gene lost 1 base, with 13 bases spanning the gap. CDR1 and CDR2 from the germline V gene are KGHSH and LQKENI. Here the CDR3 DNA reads TGTGCCAGCTCACTGGGGGGCACTGAGAACACTGAAGCTTTCTTT. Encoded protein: CASSLGGTENTEAFF.

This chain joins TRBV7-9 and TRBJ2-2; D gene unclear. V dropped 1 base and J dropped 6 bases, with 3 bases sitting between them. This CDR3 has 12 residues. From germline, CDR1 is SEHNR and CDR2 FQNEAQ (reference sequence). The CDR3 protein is CASSLVSGELFF. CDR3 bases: TGTGCCAGCAGCTTAGTCTCCGGGGAGCTGTTTTTT.

The CDR3 nucleotides read TGTGCCAGCAGTTACGAGGGAACCTATGGCTACACCTTC. Protein: CASSYEGTYGYTF. The J gene is TRBJ1-2, the V gene TRBV6-5; D is ambiguous. The CDR3 length is 13 residues. V lost 2 bases, J lost 4 bases, and 8 bases lay in between. CDR1 MNHEY and CDR2 SVGAGI come from the germline V gene.

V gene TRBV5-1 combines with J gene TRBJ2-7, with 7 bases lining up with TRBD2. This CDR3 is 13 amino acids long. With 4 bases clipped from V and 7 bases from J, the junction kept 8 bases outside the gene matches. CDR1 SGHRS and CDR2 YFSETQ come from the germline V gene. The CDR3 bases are TGCGCCAGCAGCAAGCGGGACGAGGGAGAGCAGTACTTC. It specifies CASSKRDEGEQYF.

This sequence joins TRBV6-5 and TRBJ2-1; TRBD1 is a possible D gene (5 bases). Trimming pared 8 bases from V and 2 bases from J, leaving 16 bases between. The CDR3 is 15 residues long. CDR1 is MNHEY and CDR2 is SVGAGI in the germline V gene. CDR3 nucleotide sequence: TGTGCCAGCCAGACAGTCCGCAAGCCCTACAATGAGCAGTTCTTC. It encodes CASQTVRKPYNEQFF.

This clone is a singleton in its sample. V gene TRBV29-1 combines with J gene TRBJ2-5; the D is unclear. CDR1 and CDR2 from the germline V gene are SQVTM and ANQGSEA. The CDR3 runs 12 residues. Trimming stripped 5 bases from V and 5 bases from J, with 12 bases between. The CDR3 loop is CSVLTSLETQYF. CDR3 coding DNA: TGCAGCGTTTTGACCTCCTTGGAGACCCAGTACTTC.

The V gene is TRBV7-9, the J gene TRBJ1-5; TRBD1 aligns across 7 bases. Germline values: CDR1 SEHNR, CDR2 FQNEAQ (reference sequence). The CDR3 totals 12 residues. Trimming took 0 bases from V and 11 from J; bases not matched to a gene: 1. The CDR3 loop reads CASSLADRAQHF. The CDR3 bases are TGTGCCAGCAGCTTAGCTGACAGGGCCCAGCATTTT. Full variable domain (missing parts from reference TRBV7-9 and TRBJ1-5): DTGVSQNPRHKITKRGQNVTFRCDPISEHNRLYWYRQTLGQGPEFLTYFQNEAQLEKSRLLSDRFSAERPKGSFSTLEIQRTEQGDSAMYLCASSLADRAQHFGDGTRLSIL.

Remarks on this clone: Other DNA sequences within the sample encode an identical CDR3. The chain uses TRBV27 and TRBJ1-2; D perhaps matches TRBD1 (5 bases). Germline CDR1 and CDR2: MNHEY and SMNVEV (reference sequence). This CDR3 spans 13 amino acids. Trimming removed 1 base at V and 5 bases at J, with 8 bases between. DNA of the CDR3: TGTGCCAGCAGTTTATGGGCAGGGTATGGCTACACCTTC. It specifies CASSLWAGYGYTF.

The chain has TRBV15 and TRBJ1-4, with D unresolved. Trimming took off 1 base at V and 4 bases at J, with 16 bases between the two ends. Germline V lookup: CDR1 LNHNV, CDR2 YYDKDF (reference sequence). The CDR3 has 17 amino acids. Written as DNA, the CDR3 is TGTGCCACCAGCAGAGTGCTTCCGTTGTCGGGTAATGAAAAACTGTTTTTT. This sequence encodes CATSRVLPLSGNEKLFF.